The 4 T cell receptor beta chains presented below share a single source sample, sequenced in a study of blood T cell repertoires in COVID-19. Some clones are missing from TCRdb's copy, which holds only in-frame ones; the method was immunoSEQ multiplex PCR. The table lists about 410,000 clones, roughly 90% of them singletons. Sequenced input: peripheral blood. The receptors were gathered from a woman between 35 and 50 years old with COVID-19, enrolled during active disease.

The V and J genes are TRBV6-5 and TRBJ2-2; D is ambiguous. Trimming removed 6 bases from V and 6 bases from J, with 11 bases in between. CDR3 length equals 13 residues. Looked up from germline, CDR1 is MNHEY and CDR2 is SVGAGI. DNA of the CDR3: TGTGCCAGCAGGGAGTCTTGGGCCGGGGAGCTGTTTTTT. Protein: CASRESWAGELFF.

This clone was found once. This sequence joins TRBV24-1 and TRBJ2-1, with TRBD2 matching over 7 bases. V dropped 6 bases and J dropped 4; count of bases not matched to a gene: 11. Germline loops: CDR1 KGHDR, CDR2 SFDVKD. This CDR3 contains 16 residues. The CDR3 DNA sequence: TGTGCCACCAGTTCGACCGGGACTAATATTTACAATGAGCAGTTCTTC. It yields the protein CATSSTGTNIYNEQFF.

This clone was detected only a few times. This sample also contains other DNA sequences that code for the same CDR3. The genes are TRBV18 and TRBJ1-5; possible D gene TRBD1, 5 bases. The CDR3 runs to 14 residues. Between the trimmed V and J ends, which lost 1 base and 1 base, there was a span of 5 bases. Germline V CDR1 and CDR2: KGHSH, LQKENI. This CDR3 reads CASSPQGSNQPQHF. The CDR3 DNA reads as TGTGCCAGCTCACCACAGGGGAGCAATCAGCCCCAGCATTTT.

The chain is built from TRBV15 and TRBJ2-7, with D perhaps matching TRBD2 (5 bases). This CDR3 is 17 amino acids long. Germline-derived CDR1 and CDR2 are LNHNV and YYDKDF (reference sequence). The ends were cut back, 3 bases at V and 6 bases at J, with 24 bases in the middle. The CDR3 coding sequence is TGTGCCACCAGCAGCGCTCTTGGGCGGGCTCCAACTGCCGAGCAGTACTTC. It is translated as CATSSALGRAPTAEQYF.